This entry lists 4 T cell receptor beta chains sequenced from one sample in a study of cytomegalovirus exposure and HLA in healthy donors. With 60 Vbeta and 13 Jbeta primers, the PCR was carried out. Sequenced by immunoSEQ multiplex PCR; TCRdb stores in-frame clones only, minus some. The table shows about 60,000 clones, with 70% occurring only once. Sequencing was carried out using PBMCs. These receptors all stem from a woman aged 55-70 years in good health and CMV-seropositive.

The chain couples TRBV19 to TRBJ1-2; D is ambiguous. The germline V gene encodes CDR1 LNHDA and CDR2 SQIVND (reference sequence). The CDR3 is 13 residues long. The V end lost 5 bases, the J end lost 4 bases, and 11 bases lay between the germline ends. The CDR3 loop is CASSPQHSYGYTF. CDR3 in DNA: TGTGCCAGTAGTCCCCAGCACAGCTATGGCTACACCTTC.

About this clone itself: The sample has other DNA sequences that encode this CDR3 too. CDR3 DNA: TGTGCCAGCAGCTTAGCCCTAGCTGGGGTTTACAATGAGCAGTTCTTC. This gives the protein CASSLALAGVYNEQFF. The chain recombines TRBV7-9 with TRBJ2-1; possible D gene TRBD2, 5 bases. The germline CDR1 and CDR2 sequences are SEHNR and FQNEAQ (reference sequence). Trimming stripped 0 bases from V and 4 bases from J, with 13 bases between. The CDR3 is made up of 16 amino acids.

The chain carries TRBV7-2 and TRBJ2-3, with 11 bases identical to TRBD2. Germline CDR1 is SGHTA and CDR2 is FQGNSA. Trimming cost V 5 bases and J 1 base; bases outside gene matches: 2. This CDR3 contains 15 residues. In nucleotides, the CDR3 is TGTGCCAGCAGCATACTAGCGGGGGGCACAGATACGCAGTATTTT. Translated, it gives CASSILAGGTDTQYF. Variable domain in full (rest from reference TRBV7-2 and TRBJ2-3): GAGVSQSPSNKVTEKGKDVELRCDPISGHTALYWYRQSLGQGLEFLIYFQGNSAPDKSGLPSDRFSAERTGGSVSTLTIQRTQQEDSAVYLCASSILAGGTDTQYFGPGTRLTVL.

The chain has TRBV10-2 and TRBJ1-5, with D tentatively TRBD1 (6 bases). V was shortened by 2 bases and J by 4 bases, with 6 bases between the two germline ends. The CDR3 covers 13 residues. The germline CDR1 and CDR2 sequences are WSHSY and SAAADI. As DNA, the CDR3 is TGCGCCAGCAGTGAGCAGGGGAATCAGCCCCAGCATTTT. Translation gives CASSEQGNQPQHF.